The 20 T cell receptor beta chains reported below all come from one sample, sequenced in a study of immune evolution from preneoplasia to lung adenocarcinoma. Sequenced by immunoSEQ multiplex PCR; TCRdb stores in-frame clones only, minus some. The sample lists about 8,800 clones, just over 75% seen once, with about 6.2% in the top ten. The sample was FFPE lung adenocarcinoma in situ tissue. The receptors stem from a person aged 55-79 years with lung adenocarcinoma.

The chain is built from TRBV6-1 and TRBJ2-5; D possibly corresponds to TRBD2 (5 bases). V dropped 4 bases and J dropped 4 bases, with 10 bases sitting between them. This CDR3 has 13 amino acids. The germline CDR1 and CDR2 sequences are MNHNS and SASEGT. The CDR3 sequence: CASSGSAVETQYF. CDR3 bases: TGTGCCAGCAGTGGTAGCGCAGTAGAGACCCAGTACTTC.

The CDR3 sequence is CASGDGQGNTEAFF. The CDR3 DNA sequence: TGTGCCAGCGGGGATGGACAGGGGAACACTGAAGCTTTCTTT. The rearrangement joins TRBV9 to TRBJ1-1, with TRBD1 matching 8 bases. The ends lost 7 bases at V and 1 base at J; junction bases unmatched: 6. The CDR3 length is 14 residues. Germline V gene lookup returns CDR1 SGDLS and CDR2 YYNGEE. Full variable domain (rest looked up from reference TRBV9 and TRBJ1-1): DSGVTQTPKHLITATGQRVTLRCSPRSGDLSVYWYQQSLDQGLQFLIQYYNGEERAKGNILERFSAQQFPDLHSELNLSSLELGDSALYFCASGDGQGNTEAFFGQGTRLTVV.

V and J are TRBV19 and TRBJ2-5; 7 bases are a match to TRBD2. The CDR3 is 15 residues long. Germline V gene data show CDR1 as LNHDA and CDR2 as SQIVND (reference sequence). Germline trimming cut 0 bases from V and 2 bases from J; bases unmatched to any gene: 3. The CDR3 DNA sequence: TGTGCCAGTAGTATAGATGGCGGGGGACAAGAGACCCAGTACTTC. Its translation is CASSIDGGGQETQYF.

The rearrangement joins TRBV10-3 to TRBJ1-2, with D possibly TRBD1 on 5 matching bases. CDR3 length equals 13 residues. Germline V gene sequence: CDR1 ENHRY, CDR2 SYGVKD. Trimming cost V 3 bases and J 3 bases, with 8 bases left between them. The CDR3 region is CAISDRADYGYTF. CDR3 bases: TGTGCCATCAGTGACAGGGCCGACTATGGCTACACCTTC.

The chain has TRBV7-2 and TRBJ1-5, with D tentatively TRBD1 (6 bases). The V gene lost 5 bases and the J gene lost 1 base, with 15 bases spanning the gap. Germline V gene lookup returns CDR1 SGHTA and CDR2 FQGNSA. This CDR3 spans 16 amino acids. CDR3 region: CASSTRGLLSNQPQHF. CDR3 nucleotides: TGTGCCAGCAGCACCAGGGGTTTGTTGAGCAATCAGCCCCAGCATTTT.

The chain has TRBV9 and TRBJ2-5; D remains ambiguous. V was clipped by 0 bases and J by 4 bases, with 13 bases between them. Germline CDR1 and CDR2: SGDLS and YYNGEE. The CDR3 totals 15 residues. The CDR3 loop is CASSVGPVFGETQYF. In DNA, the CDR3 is TGTGCCAGCAGCGTAGGTCCCGTTTTCGGAGAGACCCAGTACTTC.

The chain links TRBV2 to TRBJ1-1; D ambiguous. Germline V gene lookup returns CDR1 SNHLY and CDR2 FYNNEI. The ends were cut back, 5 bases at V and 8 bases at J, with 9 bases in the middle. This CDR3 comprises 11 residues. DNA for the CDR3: TGTGCCAGCAGTCAGACGGACGAAGCTTTCTTT. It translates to CASSQTDEAFF.

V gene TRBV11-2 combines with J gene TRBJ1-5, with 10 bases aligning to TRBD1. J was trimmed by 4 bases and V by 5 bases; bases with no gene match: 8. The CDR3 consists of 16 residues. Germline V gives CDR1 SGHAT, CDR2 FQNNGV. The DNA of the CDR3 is TGTGCCAGCAGCCGCGGGACAGGGGTGGGGAATCAGCCCCAGCATTTT. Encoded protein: CASSRGTGVGNQPQHF.

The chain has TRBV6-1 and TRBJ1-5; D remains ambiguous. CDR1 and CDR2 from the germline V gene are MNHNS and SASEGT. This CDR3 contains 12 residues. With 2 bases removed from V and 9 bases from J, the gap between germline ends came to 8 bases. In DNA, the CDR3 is TGTGCCAGCAGTGAATCGCTTGGGCCCCAGCATTTT. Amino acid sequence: CASSESLGPQHF.

The CDR3 DNA is TGTGCCAGCAGTTCCCCGGGCAGGTCCTACGAGCAGTACTTC. This translates into CASSSPGRSYEQYF. V is TRBV28 and J is TRBJ2-7; D uncertain. Germline V CDR1 and CDR2: MDHEN, SYDVKM. The CDR3 is 14 residues long. Trimming removed 4 bases from V and 1 base from J, with 11 bases in between.

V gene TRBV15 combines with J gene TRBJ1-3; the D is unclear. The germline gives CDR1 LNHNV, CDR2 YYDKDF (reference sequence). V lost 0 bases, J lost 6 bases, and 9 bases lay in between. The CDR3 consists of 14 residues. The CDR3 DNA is TGTGCCACCAGCAGAGATGGAAGGGCAAACACCATATATTTT. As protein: CATSRDGRANTIYF.

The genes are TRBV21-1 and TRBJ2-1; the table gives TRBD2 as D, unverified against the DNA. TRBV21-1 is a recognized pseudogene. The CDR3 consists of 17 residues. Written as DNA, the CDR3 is TGTGCCAGCATATCAAAGAGGATGTCGGAAGCATACAATGAGCAGTTCTTC. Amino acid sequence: CASISKRMSEAYNEQFF.

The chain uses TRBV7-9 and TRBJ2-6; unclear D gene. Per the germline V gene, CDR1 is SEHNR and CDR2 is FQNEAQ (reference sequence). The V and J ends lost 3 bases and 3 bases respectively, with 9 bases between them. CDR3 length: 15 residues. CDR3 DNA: TGTGCCAGCAGCTTCCCCTGGGATGGGGCCAACGTCCTGACTTTC. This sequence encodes CASSFPWDGANVLTF.

CDR3 DNA sequence: TGTGCCAGCAGCCTCAGGGGGCTCTACGAGCAGTACTTC. It specifies CASSLRGLYEQYF. The chain combines TRBV5-8 with TRBJ2-7; TRBD1 aligns across 8 bases. Losses at the gene ends were 4 bases for V and 3 bases for J; bases not matched to a gene: 3. Germline CDR1 reads SGHTS; CDR2 reads YDEGEE. The CDR3 spans 13 residues.

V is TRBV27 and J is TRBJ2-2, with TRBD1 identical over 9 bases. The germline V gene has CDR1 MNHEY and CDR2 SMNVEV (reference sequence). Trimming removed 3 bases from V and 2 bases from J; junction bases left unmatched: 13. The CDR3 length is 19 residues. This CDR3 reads CASSFLGFGQGPNTGELFF. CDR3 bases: TGTGCCAGCAGTTTTTTGGGGTTTGGACAGGGGCCTAACACCGGGGAGCTGTTTTTT.

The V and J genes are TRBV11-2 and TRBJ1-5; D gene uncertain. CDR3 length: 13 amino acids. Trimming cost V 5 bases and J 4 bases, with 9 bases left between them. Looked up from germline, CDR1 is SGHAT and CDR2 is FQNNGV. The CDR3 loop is CASSGGLNQPQHF. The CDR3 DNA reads TGTGCCAGCAGCGGCGGCCTAAATCAGCCCCAGCATTTT.

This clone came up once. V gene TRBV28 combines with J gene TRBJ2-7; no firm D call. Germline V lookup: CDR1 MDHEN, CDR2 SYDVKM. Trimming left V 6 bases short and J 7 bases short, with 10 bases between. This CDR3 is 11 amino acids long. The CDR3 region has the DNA TGTGCCAGCAGGGAATTGAGGGAGCAGTACTTC. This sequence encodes CASRELREQYF.

The CDR3 loop reads CATSRDGGIHGYTF. The CDR3 coding sequence is TGTGCCACCAGCAGAGATGGCGGGATTCATGGCTACACCTTC. The chain uses TRBV15 and TRBJ1-2; D is unclear. V was cut by 0 bases and J by 6 bases, with 11 bases left in between. The germline V gene encodes CDR1 LNHNV and CDR2 YYDKDF (reference sequence). The CDR3 is 14 amino acids.

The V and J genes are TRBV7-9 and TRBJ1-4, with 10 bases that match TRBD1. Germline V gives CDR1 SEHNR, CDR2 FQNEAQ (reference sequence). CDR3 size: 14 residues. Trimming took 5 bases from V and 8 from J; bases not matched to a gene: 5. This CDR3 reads CASSVDRGREKLFF. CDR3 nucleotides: TGTGCCAGCAGCGTAGACAGGGGGCGGGAAAAACTGTTTTTT.

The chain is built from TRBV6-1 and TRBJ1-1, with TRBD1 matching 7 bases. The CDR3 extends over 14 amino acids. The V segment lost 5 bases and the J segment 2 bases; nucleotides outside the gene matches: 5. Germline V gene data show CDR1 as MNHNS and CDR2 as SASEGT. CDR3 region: CASSLQGSNTEAFF. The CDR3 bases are TGTGCCAGCAGTTTACAGGGGTCAAACACTGAAGCTTTCTTT.